The text below deals with one TCR beta chain. This clone came up a few times. Its cognate antigen has yet to be identified. The input lacks base qualities; no much larger clone sits a single base away. The immunoSEQ Assay, a bias-controlled multiplex PCR, was used to amplify TCRbeta CDR3 regions from genomic DNA. Per the source publication's procedure: The number of nucleated cells in each sample was estimated by amplification of reference gene primers within the assay. To quantify the absolute abundance of each unique TCRbeta CDR3 rearrangement, sequence reads were collapsed and filtered. For each sample, productive Simpson clonality was calculated as the square root of Simpson's diversity index across productive rearrangements. In its TCRdb copy, this immuneACCESS table keeps in-frame sequences only and misses some clones. Where compared with another copy, unresolved V genes explain less than half of these, and the others have no known cause. The V and J calls and the clone size are those of that table, but D and trimming were determined from the DNA. The sample includes 110,000 to 150,000 clones, with roughly 80% observed a single time. Jointly, the top ten make up 7.5% to 8.5% of the sample.

Collaborating institutions collected whole blood in K2EDTA tubes following their own protocols. Collaborator samples were shipped for TCRbeta analysis as frozen whole blood, isolated PBMCs, or DNA extracted from either sample type. The data originate from a study of blood T cell repertoires in COVID-19 (dated by TCRdb to 2020 to 2022). Notes on the research overall: Samples covering the acute and convalescent phases of COVID-19 were provided by collaborators in the United States, Italy and Spain. Where HLA class I and class II types were available, the types were taken from metadata supplied by the sample provider, not from assay-based typing. The samples were drawn from two sources: the first 160 participants of the ongoing ImmuneRACE study, and over 950 subjects contributed by 6 global collaborators. The repertoires were released in a freely available public database meant as a resource for research on the immune response to SARS-CoV-2. Subjects who had been exposed to COVID-19, were actively infected with it, or had recovered from it provided the deeply sampled blood TCRbeta repertoires that made up the dataset. A de-identified subject ID, COVID-19 status, age in years and sex were almost always included in the sample metadata. The material from the prospective study consisted of cDNA or gDNA derived from T cells, B-cell-depleted T cells, or PBMCs. Findings and caveats that apply to the study as a whole: The amount of clinical and demographic metadata varied by source and participant and was provided uncurated.

V loses 1 base, J loses 10 bases, and the germline ends lie 7 bases apart. According to the germline V gene (reference sequence), CDR1 reads LNHDA and CDR2 reads SQIVND. The CDR3 runs 11 amino acids, cysteine and phenylalanine included. The entry retains the CDR3 DNA only, 33 bases that are in frame from base 1. Sequencing was done on a sample of peripheral blood. The receptor was isolated from a human donor in a cohort sampled during active COVID-19. The V gene is TRBV19 and the J gene is TRBJ1-2; a confident D gene designation cannot be given. The sequenced DNA is TGTGCCAGTAGTATAGCAGGTTTCTACACCTTC. Its protein reads: CASSIAGFYTF. Outside the CDR3, residues come from the reference TRBV19 and TRBJ1-2 proteins, so the full variable domain is: DGGITQSPKYLFRKEGQNVTLSCEQNLNHDAMYWYRQDPGQGLRLIYYSQIVNDFQKGDIAEGYSVSREKKESFPLTVTSAQKNPTAFYLCASSIAGFYTFGSGTRLTVV.